The 17 T cell receptor beta chains below were found in one sample sequenced in a study of CXCR3-negative and CXCR3-positive naive CD8 T cells. Findings and limits, study-wide: CXCR3-positive naive cells had more hydrophobic TRB CDR3s than CXCR3-negative naive cells.

The authors made the TRB cDNA libraries by 5' RACE using UMI labels. TCRdb reprocessed the 5' RACE reads, with one entry per CDR3 protein and no DNA. This table lists fewer than 65,000 distinct CDR3 sequences. Their antigens remain unidentified. The specimen sequenced was naive CXCR3+ CD8+ T cells from blood. The sample's subset: CD45RO-CCR7+CD27+CD95- naive CD8+ T cells expressing CXCR3 (TNR3+). The origin of the receptors is a human donor in good health. Some clones in this sample may be carry-over from other donors' samples.

The V gene is TRBV5-1, the J gene TRBJ1-4. The CDR3 loop spans 14 amino acids. Germline V lookup: CDR1 SGHRS, CDR2 YFSETQ. The CDR3 spells CASSLGTTDEKLFF. The full variable domain, completed using reference TRBV5-1 and TRBJ1-4, is KAGVTQTPRYLIKTRGQQVTLSCSPISGHRSVSWYQQTPGQGLQFLFEYFSETQRNKGNFPGRFSGRQFSNSRSEMNVSTLELGDSALYLCASSLGTTDEKLFFGSGTQLSVL.

V is TRBV11-2 and J is TRBJ2-7; the TCRdb D gene call, TRBD1, has no DNA to confirm it. This CDR3 region has 13 residues. Per germline, CDR1 SGHAT and CDR2 FQNNGV. The CDR3 protein is CASSSGQSYEQYF.

This chain links TRBV20-1 with TRBJ2-7; checking the TCRdb D call of TRBD1 is not possible without DNA. CDR3 length: 19 residues. Germline V gene sequence: CDR1 DFQATT, CDR2 SNEGSKA (reference sequence). The CDR3 loop is CSARDRQPIDAGRSYEQYF.

The J gene is TRBJ1-1, the V gene TRBV7-8. The germline gives CDR1 SGHVS, CDR2 FQNEAQ. The CDR3 spans 13 residues. This chain's CDR3 is CASSLGGITEAFF.

This chain joins TRBV7-6 and TRBJ1-4. CDR1 and CDR2 (germline): SGHVS, FNYEAQ. This CDR3 spans 12 amino acids. The CDR3 sequence is CASTDAGQKLFF.

The chain couples TRBV20-1 to TRBJ1-2; TCRdb proposes TRBD1, but this gene call is untestable without DNA. Germline values: CDR1 DFQATT, CDR2 SNEGSKA (reference sequence). This CDR3 is 12 amino acids long. CDR3 loop: CSARPGNYGYTF.

The rearrangement joins TRBV29-1 to TRBJ2-5; TCRdb reports TRBD1, a call that lacks DNA to check it against. Germline values: CDR1 SQVTM, CDR2 ANQGSEA. CDR3 length: 17 residues. The CDR3 here is CSVEFYAGTVNKETQYF.

J is TRBJ2-7 and V is TRBV7-2; the TRBD2 assignment by TCRdb is unverifiable without DNA. Germline V lookup: CDR1 SGHTA, CDR2 FQGNSA. CDR3 length equals 15 residues. This CDR3 is CASSPVAGAAYEQYF.

This chain uses TRBV6-2 or TRBV6-3 with TRBJ2-7. The CDR3 has 12 amino acids. Per germline, CDR1 MNHEY and CDR2 SVGEGT. CDR3 residues: CASSRSIYEQYF.

V is TRBV29-1 and J is TRBJ2-1; lacking DNA, the TRBD1 call made by TCRdb goes unchecked. Germline CDR1 and CDR2: SQVTM and ANQGSEA. The CDR3 extends over 13 amino acids. This CDR3 reads CGGDRGSYNEQFF.

This rearrangement joins TRBV5-6 to TRBJ2-1. CDR1 is SGHDT, CDR2 YYEEEE, per germline. This CDR3 has 11 amino acids. The CDR3 here is CASSFSVEQFF.

The chain employs TRBV2 and TRBJ1-2. This CDR3 contains 14 residues. Germline lookup yields CDR1 SNHLY and CDR2 FYNNEI. The CDR3 sequence is CASSAPRRVRGYTF.

The rearrangement joins TRBV12-3 or TRBV12-4 to TRBJ1-5. The CDR3 extends over 14 amino acids. The CDR3 here is CASIDPYSNQPQHF.

This chain links TRBV15 with TRBJ1-2; the D call from TCRdb, TRBD1, cannot be confirmed without DNA. This CDR3 contains 15 residues. CDR1 is LNHNV, CDR2 YYDKDF, per germline (reference sequence). Here the CDR3 reads CATSTSLDSTIGYTF.

V and J are TRBV27 and TRBJ2-1; TCRdb names TRBD2, which stays unverified in the absence of DNA. The CDR3 covers 15 residues. Germline V CDR1 and CDR2: MNHEY, SMNVEV (reference sequence). The CDR3 loop reads CASSSPGTSGNEQFF.

The rearrangement links TRBV12-3 or TRBV12-4 to TRBJ1-5; no DNA is available, so the TRBD1 call from TCRdb remains unchecked. This CDR3 has 15 amino acids. CDR3 region: CASSYGQGTVEPQHF.

J is TRBJ2-7 and V is TRBV7-2; the TCRdb D gene call, TRBD1, has no DNA to confirm it. CDR3 length: 14 amino acids. Germline V gives CDR1 SGHTA, CDR2 FQGNSA. The chain's CDR3 is CASSPLTGGYKQYF.